Sequencing of this TCR beta chain was carried out in a study of cytomegalovirus exposure and HLA in healthy donors. About the research overall: An earlier analysis found 110 million or so unique TCR beta sequences from about 179 million T cells.

PCR employed 60 Vbeta and 13 Jbeta primers. Per the authors' pipeline: Later, an analysis found approximately 80 million unique TCR beta chains, and approximately 10 million of these were shared. Method: immunoSEQ multiplex PCR; TCRdb's copy keeps in-frame clones and lacks some. For V, J and clone size, that table is used; D and trimming come from the DNA. The sample records around 87,000 clones, approximately 84% being singletons. Regarding this clone: The antigen remains undetermined.

Findings of the study overall: Some highly shared sequence variants likely arose as a pipeline artifact.

The origin of this receptor is a girl between 2 and 10 years old in good health and CMV-seropositive. Specimen: PBMCs.

The CDR3 reads CASSATGVEETQYF. CDR3 sequence (DNA): TGTGCCAGCAGCGCCACAGGGGTGGAGGAGACCCAGTACTTC. The rearrangement uses TRBV7-3 and TRBJ2-5; TRBD1 agrees at 7 bases. The CDR3 is 14 residues long. J was trimmed by 5 bases and V by 5 bases; bases with no gene match: 8. Germline V gene data show CDR1 as SGHTA and CDR2 as FQGTGA.